This is a list of T cell receptor beta chains from one sample in a study of blood T cell repertoires in COVID-19. The data were produced by immunoSEQ multiplex PCR, yet TCRdb's version contains in-frame clones alone and is incomplete. The sample has 140,000 or so clones, around nine tenths seen once; the top ten hold roughly 5.4%. What was sequenced was peripheral blood. These receptors originate from a human donor in a cohort sampled during active COVID-19. Both conserved end residues are part of each CDR3. A D gene is named only where the DNA matches it firmly. A row's size may be missing; if present it is once, few, many or a size class.

size: -
J: TRBJ2-3
V: TRBV28
length: 14
D: TRBD2
DNA: TGTGCCGGCAAAAGGGCGGGAGGGGCAGATACGCAGTATTTT
CDR3: CAGKRAGGADTQYF

size: -
J: TRBJ2-7
V: TRBV7-2
length: 14
D: -
DNA: TGTGCCAGCAGCCTAACAAATGAGGGTAACGAGCAGTACTTC
CDR3: CASSLTNEGNEQYF

size: -
J: TRBJ1-6
V: TRBV7-8
length: 15
D: -
DNA: TGTGCCAGCAGCTTAAACGGGGGAATGGGTTCACCCCTCCACTTT
CDR3: CASSLNGGMGSPLHF

size: once
J: TRBJ1-1
V: TRBV13
length: 14
D: -
DNA: TGTGCCAGCAGCTTACGATGGGGCAGGGCTGAAGCTTTCTTT
CDR3: CASSLRWGRAEAFF

size: -
J: TRBJ2-3
V: TRBV6-5
length: 14
D: -
DNA: TGTGCCAGCAGTTCAGGAGGGGGCACAGATACGCAGTATTTT
CDR3: CASSSGGGTDTQYF

size: -
J: TRBJ2-1
V: TRBV29-1
length: 15
D: TRBD2
DNA: TGCAGCGCGAAGGGACTAGCGGGAGGTGGAGCTGAGCAGTTCTTC
CDR3: CSAKGLAGGGAEQFF

size: few
J: TRBJ2-1
V: TRBV9
length: 15
D: -
DNA: TGTGCCAGCAGCCCCCTCCAGGGGACCTACAATGAGCAGTTCTTC
CDR3: CASSPLQGTYNEQFF

size: many
J: TRBJ2-7
V: TRBV7-9
length: 14
D: -
DNA: TGTGCCAGCAGCTTAGTGGCAGGGGTCTACGAGCAGTACTTC
CDR3: CASSLVAGVYEQYF

size: -
J: TRBJ1-2
V: TRBV28
length: 16
D: TRBD1
DNA: TGTGCCAGCAGTGGACAGGGCAGTTCCCAACGTGGTGGCTACACCTTC
CDR3: CASSGQGSSQRGGYTF

size: -
J: TRBJ2-7
V: TRBV3-1/TRBV3-2
length: 15
D: TRBD1
DNA: TGTGCCAGCAGCCAACCGGGACAGGGAGTCTACGAGCAGTACTTC
CDR3: CASSQPGQGVYEQYF

size: -
J: TRBJ2-1
V: TRBV6-1
length: 18
D: TRBD2
DNA: TGTGCCAGCAGTGAAACGGGACTAGCGGGGGGGCGTAACAATGAGCAGTTCTTC
CDR3: CASSETGLAGGRNNEQFF

size: -
J: TRBJ2-3
V: TRBV2
length: 14
D: TRBD2
DNA: TGTGCCAGCAGGCTAGCGGAGGCGGCAGATACGCAGTATTTT
CDR3: CASRLAEAADTQYF